This is a list of T cell receptor beta chains from one sample in a study of Graves' ophthalmopathy and Graves' hyperthyroidism. TCRdb redid the calling of the multiplex PCR reads with MiXCR, one entry per CDR3 protein. The sample has approximately 37,000 distinct CDR3 sequences, 40% to 65% seen once. Sequenced input: peripheral blood. The receptors here all came from an adult man with Graves' ophthalmopathy. Each CDR3 is given with its conserved first and last residue.

TRBV6-1	TRBJ1-4	CASSGGTGWGNEKLFF
TRBV19	TRBJ2-5	CASSTGGLGETQYF
TRBV7-9	TRBJ2-1	CASSSSRGEQFF
TRBV10-1	TRBJ1-6	CASSETGDSPLHF
TRBV5-1	TRBJ1-6	CASRPDRTYNSPLHF
TRBV6-5	TRBJ2-6	CASSFRSFLTGGSGANVLTF
TRBV4-1	TRBJ1-1	CASSQGGADTEAFF
TRBV28	TRBJ2-4	CASIRGTENIQYF
TRBV9	TRBJ1-2	CASSVAPANYGYTF
TRBV10-3	TRBJ2-1	CAISERLAGNNEQFF
TRBV4-1	TRBJ2-5	CASSQVRTSGRAGMRSQETQYF
TRBV12-3/TRBV12-4	TRBJ1-1	CASTPTLGTGGARTEAFF
TRBV7-7	TRBJ2-1	CARERLAVYNEQFF
TRBV7-9	TRBJ2-7	CASSPDNSYEQYF
TRBV30	TRBJ2-6	CAWTTGRSGANVLTF
TRBV15	TRBJ2-1	CATSRDVGDPNLAERLGEQFF
TRBV14	TRBJ2-5	CASSQGLTPTQYF
TRBV11-2	TRBJ2-3	CASSFRQGWTDTQYF
TRBV6-6	TRBJ2-2	CASTFTSGELFF
TRBV5-6	TRBJ2-2	CASSVLTSGSGDTGELFF
TRBV7-2	TRBJ1-1	CASSLQGVNTEAFF
TRBV5-1	TRBJ2-3	CASSLVAGTTTDTQYF
TRBV10-1	TRBJ2-5	CASSLDRPQETQYF
TRBV19	TRBJ1-2	CASSGNYGYTF
TRBV15	TRBJ1-1	CATGGRIRTEAFF
TRBV12-3/TRBV12-4	TRBJ1-2	CASNLTDRGDGYTF
TRBV12-5	TRBJ2-5	CASGLGGNGETQYF
TRBV5-6	TRBJ1-6	CASSLPGAGRSPLHF
TRBV10-3	TRBJ1-6	CAISESKVAGHSPLHF
TRBV7-8	TRBJ2-7	CPSTTSSGAYEQYF
TRBV20-1	TRBJ2-1	CSASSGTSGGLYNEQFF
TRBV6-1	TRBJ2-5	CASSEFQRPTSGRGRETQYF
TRBV10-3	TRBJ2-7	CAISGGSGRGGEQYF
TRBV7-9	TRBJ1-1	CASSINTEAFF
TRBV7-2	TRBJ2-7	CASTYEYEQYF
TRBV7-2	TRBJ2-5	CASSLRWGLETQYF
TRBV19	TRBJ1-3	CASSDRGGFSGNTIYF
TRBV20-1	TRBJ2-5	CSARAAAPNTGFQETQYF
TRBV15	TRBJ2-1	CATRWLAGGFNEQFF
TRBV28	TRBJ1-1	CASSLDRGRGTEAFF
TRBV20-1	TRBJ1-5	CSARSPPAQHF
TRBV6-6	TRBJ1-2	CASKGTGGNTF
TRBV10-3	TRBJ2-2	CAIRGYHGELFF
TRBV15	TRBJ2-5	CATSKNQGGGETQYF
TRBV7-2	TRBJ2-7	CASSLNPGTAYEQYF
TRBV5-1	TRBJ2-7	CASSLSAGARTGEQYF
TRBV20-1	TRBJ2-1	CSARPQRRGGLGFGEQFF
TRBV19	TRBJ1-1	CASSDRNTEAFF
TRBV29-1	TRBJ2-1	CSAEAKQQRAEQFF
TRBV2	TRBJ1-3	CASTIGTYGYTIYF
TRBV12-3/TRBV12-4	TRBJ2-1	CASSTRTAAGNEQFF
TRBV6-5	TRBJ1-4	CASREYRLNEKLFF
TRBV20-1	TRBJ2-4	CSARSRGSNIQYF
TRBV19	TRBJ1-4	CASSNHRVPEKLFF
TRBV6-5	TRBJ2-2	CASRRDRNTGELFF
TRBV6-1	TRBJ2-1	CASSVVQAGHFFDNEQFF
TRBV5-8	TRBJ1-6	CASSSVRGQRNSPLHF
TRBV24-1	TRBJ1-2	CATSDIPGQGGPNYGYTF
TRBV20-1	TRBJ2-1	CSARKLAGKDNEQFF